This passage covers 14 T cell receptor beta chains from one sample sequenced in a study of early T cells in non-severe SARS-CoV-2 infection. TCRdb reprocessed the 5' RACE reads with MiXCR, giving one entry per CDR3 protein. The sample holds 85,000 to 100,000 distinct CDR3 sequences, about 10% seen once. The sample in question was whole blood, obtained at baseline. The receptors here all came from an adult who was a healthcare worker with PCR-confirmed SARS-CoV-2 infection or an uninfected control (not recorded which).

This clonotype came up a few times. V gene TRBV6-5 combines with J gene TRBJ2-4; 8 bases are a match to TRBD1. Losses at the gene ends were 2 bases for V and 8 bases for J; bases not matched to a gene: 8. The CDR3 is 15 amino acids. Germline assignment: CDR1 MNHEY and CDR2 SVGAGI. The CDR3 DNA reads TGTGCCAGCAGTTACAATGACAGGGGAGACGACATTCAGTACTTC. This sequence encodes CASSYNDRGDDIQYF.

The J gene is TRBJ2-6, the V gene TRBV27; D not resolved. Trimming pared 6 bases from V and 0 bases from J, leaving 9 bases between. Germline lookup yields CDR1 MNHEY and CDR2 SMNVEV (reference sequence). The CDR3 spans 15 residues. The DNA of the CDR3 is TGTGCCAGCAGGGGATTAGGCTCTGGGGCCAACGTCCTGACTTTC. This sequence encodes CASRGLGSGANVLTF.

This chain uses TRBV7-2 with TRBJ2-1; no firm D call. This CDR3 contains 16 residues. V was shortened by 1 base and J by 2 bases, with 12 bases between the two germline ends. The germline CDR1 and CDR2 sequences are SGHTA and FQGNSA. CDR3 sequence reads: CASSLVAMPPYNEQFF. CDR3 nucleotides: TGTGCCAGCAGCTTAGTAGCCATGCCCCCCTACAATGAGCAGTTCTTC.

This clonotype was counted many times. J is TRBJ2-7 and V is TRBV7-6; D might be TRBD1 (6 bases). The CDR3 extends over 13 amino acids. CDR1 and CDR2 from the germline V gene are SGHVS and FNYEAQ. Trimming removed 0 bases from V and 4 bases from J, with 7 bases in between. The CDR3 loop is CASSLARGYEQYF. In nucleotides, the CDR3 is TGTGCCAGCAGCTTAGCCAGGGGTTACGAGCAGTACTTC.

This clonotype was seen ten or more times. V usage is TRBV7-9 and J usage is TRBJ2-1; tentatively, D is TRBD2 (5 bases). V lost 5 bases, J lost 3 bases, and 14 bases lay in between. CDR3 length equals 15 residues. CDR1 and CDR2 from the germline V gene are SEHNR and FQNEAQ (reference sequence). The CDR3 bases are TGTGCCAGCAGCGACTTAGCGACATTCTACAATGAGCAGTTCTTC. It codes for CASSDLATFYNEQFF.

This clonotype was counted at least ten times. The chain is built from TRBV5-1 and TRBJ2-1, with 13 bases identical to TRBD2. The length of the CDR3 is 17 residues. Trimming cost V 3 bases and J 9 bases; bases outside gene matches: 12. Germline CDR1 is SGHRS and CDR2 is YFSETQ. The DNA for the CDR3 is TGCGCCAGCAGCTCTCCGCCCGGGACTAGCGGGACGCCTGAGCAGTTCTTC. This sequence encodes CASSSPPGTSGTPEQFF.

This rearrangement joins TRBV7-2 to TRBJ2-7; D is unresolved. The CDR3 contains 14 residues. V was pared by 1 base and J by 1 base, with 8 bases between. Germline V gene sequence: CDR1 SGHTA, CDR2 FQGNSA. The CDR3 region is CASSLVAASYEQYF. DNA for the CDR3: TGTGCCAGCAGCTTAGTAGCAGCATCCTACGAGCAGTACTTC. Together with reference TRBV7-2 and TRBJ2-7, the CDR3 gives the full variable domain: GAGVSQSPSNKVTEKGKDVELRCDPISGHTALYWYRQSLGQGLEFLIYFQGNSAPDKSGLPSDRFSAERTGGSVSTLTIQRTQQEDSAVYLCASSLVAASYEQYFGPGTRLTVT.

This clonotype showed up just a few times. The gene calls are TRBV29-1 and TRBJ2-1; 9 positions match TRBD2. Trimming at V came to 2 bases and at J to 3 bases, leaving 5 bases not matched to a gene. The CDR3 is made up of 15 amino acids. Germline V gene sequence: CDR1 SQVTM, CDR2 ANQGSEA. In DNA, the CDR3 is TGCAGCGTTGAATACCCTAGCGGGGACTACAATGAGCAGTTCTTC. As protein: CSVEYPSGDYNEQFF.

The V call is TRBV10-1, the J call TRBJ2-7, with 7 bases fitting TRBD1. Germline V CDR1 and CDR2: WNHNN, SYGVQD (reference sequence). V lost 3 bases, J lost 5 bases, and 1 base stayed unmatched. This CDR3 is 12 amino acids long. In DNA form, the CDR3 reads TGCGCCAGCAGTGATACAGGGGACGAGCAGTACTTC. This encodes CASSDTGDEQYF.

This clonotype came up many times. The chain uses TRBV20-1 and TRBJ2-3; 12 nucleotides line up with TRBD1. Germline trimming cut 8 bases from V and 6 bases from J; bases unmatched to any gene: 9. Germline CDR1 reads DFQATT; CDR2 reads SNEGSKA (reference sequence). The CDR3 runs 14 residues. The CDR3, as DNA: TGCAGTCTTCAGGGGACAGGGGGCCCCGATACGCAGTATTTT. This sequence encodes CSLQGTGGPDTQYF.

This clonotype was found many times. The chain combines TRBV4-1 with TRBJ2-3; the match to TRBD2 covers 9 bases. The V gene end was trimmed by 4 bases and the J gene end by 3 bases; junction bases not matched to a gene: 5. The CDR3 covers 15 residues. CDR1 MGHRA and CDR2 YSYEKL come from the germline V gene. The CDR3 protein is CASSLRLAETDTQYF. In DNA, the CDR3 is TGCGCCAGCAGCCTCCGACTAGCGGAAACAGATACGCAGTATTTT.

This clonotype was observed a few times. The chain couples TRBV5-1 to TRBJ2-1, with a weak D call TRBD2 (5 bases). Trimming left V 2 bases short and J 8 bases short, with 11 bases between. The CDR3 runs 13 residues. The V gene's germline CDR1 is SGHRS and CDR2 YFSETQ. The CDR3 here is CASSFEYGDEQFF. The CDR3 nucleotides are TGCGCCAGCAGCTTTGAGTACGGGGATGAGCAGTTCTTC.

This clonotype was recorded a few times. V is TRBV15 and J is TRBJ2-1; 8 bases line up with TRBD2. Germline V lookup: CDR1 LNHNV, CDR2 YYDKDF (reference sequence). The CDR3 consists of 14 residues. The J segment lost 9 bases and the V segment lost 6 bases, leaving 10 bases of the junction unmatched. The CDR3 region has the DNA TGTGCCACCAGGACGGGACTAGGTAGGAGTGAGCAGTTCTTC. Translated: CATRTGLGRSEQFF.

The gene calls are TRBV10-2 and TRBJ2-7, with 7 bases lining up with TRBD1. J was trimmed by 3 bases and V by 4 bases; bases with no gene match: 6. The CDR3 consists of 14 residues. Germline V CDR1 and CDR2: WSHSY, SAAADI. The CDR3 here is CASSGTGLGYEQYF. CDR3 sequence (DNA): TGCGCCAGCAGTGGGACAGGCCTAGGCTACGAGCAGTACTTC.